This T cell receptor beta chain was recorded in a study of response to subunit inactivated influenza vaccine. TCRdb processed the RT-PCR reads anew with MiXCR; each CDR3 protein has one entry. Among just under 550,000 distinct CDR3 sequences, less than 25% were seen once, and the ten largest hold 2.5% to 3%. The CDR3 is 14 amino acids. Germline assignment: CDR1 SGHNT and CDR2 YYREEE (reference sequence). V dropped 0 bases and J dropped 9 bases, with 13 bases sitting between them. The same data also contributed to another study, on T cells expressing NK-cell markers. As that study records: UMI-tagged 5'RACE template switching yielded the TCR beta cDNA. The authors derived TCR beta repertoires from sorted CD3+CD56+NKG2C+, CD3+CD56+NKG2C- and CD3+CD56-NKG2C+ T cells. For 6 or 7 donors, the dominant NKG2C+ clonotypes made up about 1.0-7.5% of their CD8+ T cells. Four donors likewise had their CD3+CD56-NKG2C+ fraction led by these clonotypes. Whether the expanded NKG2C+ T cell clones recognized HCMV remained unclear.

The V and J genes are TRBV5-4 and TRBJ2-1; D might be TRBD1 (6 bases). The sequences come from CD4+ T cells sorted from PBMCs, collected roughly 12 days after vaccination. This clonotype originated in a man over 45 who received an inactivated influenza vaccine. CDR3 coding DNA: TGTGCCAGCAGCTTGGTGGGGAAAGGGGGTGAGCAGTTCTTC. Its protein product is CASSLVGKGGEQFF.